The sequence of this T cell receptor (beta chain) was determined in a study of vaccination and CD4 T cells after COVID-19. On the study more broadly: Cells were stimulated with overlapping spike peptides from SARS-CoV-2, HCoV-NL63, HCoV-OC43 and HCoV-229E. Whole-study findings and limits: The study found that a median roughly 89% of reactive clones in convalescent patients appeared only post-vaccination. The authors identified 304 of 307 vaccine-specific clones in convalescent patients as spike mono-reactive.

Regarding this clonotype: Its target is unknown.

Deletions cut 5 bases from V and 3 bases from J, with 14 bases between. The CDR3 is 14 amino acids. Germline V gene sequence: CDR1 SEHNR, CDR2 FQNEAQ (reference sequence). The study sequenced cultured CD4+ T cell DNA using the Oncomine TCR Beta short-read assay. Cultured CD4+ T cells yielded the extracted genomic DNA. Via MiXCR, TCRdb re-called the PCR reads, giving one row per CDR3 protein. The sample shows 10,000 or so distinct CDR3 sequences, approximately 64% of them seen only once. Treatment noted: approximately 10-day PBMC culture with coronavirus spike peptide pools or control peptides (ViraFEST assay).

The specimen sequenced was CD4+ T cells from blood, cultured in vitro. This chain uses TRBV7-9 with TRBJ2-7; D not certain. The TCR sequence derives from a human donor who had recovered from COVID-19. For the CDR3, the DNA is TGTGCCAGCAGCGGCTTCCAGCAAAACTACGAGCAGTACTTC. Translated: CASSGFQQNYEQYF.